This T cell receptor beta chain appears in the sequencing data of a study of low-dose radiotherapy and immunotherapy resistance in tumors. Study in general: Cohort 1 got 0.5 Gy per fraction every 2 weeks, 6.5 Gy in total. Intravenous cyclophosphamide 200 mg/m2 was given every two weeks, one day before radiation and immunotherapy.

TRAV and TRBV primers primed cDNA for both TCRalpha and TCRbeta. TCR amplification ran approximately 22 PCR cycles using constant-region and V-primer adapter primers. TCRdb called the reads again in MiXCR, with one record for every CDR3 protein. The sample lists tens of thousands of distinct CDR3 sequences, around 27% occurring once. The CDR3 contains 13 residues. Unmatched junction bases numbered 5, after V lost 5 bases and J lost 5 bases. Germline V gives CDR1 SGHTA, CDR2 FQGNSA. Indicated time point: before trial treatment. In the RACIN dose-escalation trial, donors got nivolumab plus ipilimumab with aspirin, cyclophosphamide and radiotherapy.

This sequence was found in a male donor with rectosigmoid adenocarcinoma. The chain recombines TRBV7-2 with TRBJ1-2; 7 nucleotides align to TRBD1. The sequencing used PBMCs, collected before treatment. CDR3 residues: CASSLNRGYGYTF. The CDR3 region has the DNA TGTGCCAGCAGCCTAAACAGGGGTTATGGCTACACCTTC.